A selection of T cell receptor beta chains follows, all from one sample in a study of cytomegalovirus exposure and HLA in healthy donors. Sequencing was performed with immunoSEQ multiplex PCR; in TCRdb, only in-frame clones are kept and a portion is missing. The sample yields 200,000 to 300,000 clones, approximately 84% seen once. Sequencing used PBMCs. The receptor source for this set is a woman aged 40 to 50 in good health and CMV-seropositive. The CDR3 runs from the conserved cysteine through the conserved F or W. D genes are given only for firm matches. Clone size is given for some rows only: seen once, a few or many times, or a class if the clone is expanded.

d_gene	j_gene	abundance	v_gene	CDR3nt	CDR3aa
.	TRBJ2-3	.	TRBV11-3	TGTGCCAGCAGCTTAGGCCTCAGGGGAGGCACAGATACGCAGTATTTT	CASSLGLRGGTDTQYF
.	TRBJ2-7	.	TRBV18	TGTGCCAGCTCACCACTTCCGGGAAGGGTGAACGAGCAGTACTTC	CASSPLPGRVNEQYF
.	TRBJ1-1	.	TRBV6-6	TGTGCCAGCAGTAAACCGACAGGCTACACTGAAGCTTTCTTT	CASSKPTGYTEAFF
TRBD1	TRBJ1-6	.	TRBV6-5	TGTGCCAGCAGTTACACAGGGGGGACCTTGGCGTCACCCCTCCACTTT	CASSYTGGTLASPLHF
.	TRBJ2-2	.	TRBV27	TGTGCCAGCAGTTTAATGCGGGGAACCGGGGAGCTGTTTTTT	CASSLMRGTGELFF
.	TRBJ1-1	.	TRBV29-1	TGCAGCGTAGTCAGGCAAATGAACACTGAAGCTTTCTTT	CSVVRQMNTEAFF
.	TRBJ1-4	.	TRBV7-9	TGTGCCAGCAGCTTGACAGCTCTTGCAACTAATGAAAAACTGTTTTTT	CASSLTALATNEKLFF
TRBD1	TRBJ2-7	.	TRBV4-3	TGCGCCAGCTCCCGGGACAGGGGGGGCGAGCAGTACTTC	CASSRDRGGEQYF
TRBD2	TRBJ2-7	.	TRBV13	TGTGCCAGCAGCTTACGGGGAGGGCCTTCCTACGAGCAGTACTTC	CASSLRGGPSYEQYF
.	TRBJ2-3	.	TRBV4-3	TGCGCCAGCTCCCCGGGTCTTTTCACAGATACGCAGTATTTT	CASSPGLFTDTQYF
TRBD1	TRBJ2-2	.	TRBV5-6	TGTGCCAGCAGCCGCGGGACAGGGTTAGCGTTCCCACCCCCGGAGCTGTTTTTT	CASSRGTGLAFPPPELFF
TRBD2	TRBJ2-7	.	TRBV27	TGTGCCAGCAGTTCCGCAACTAGCGCCGCCGAGCAGTACTTC	CASSSATSAAEQYF
.	TRBJ2-1	.	TRBV19	TGTGCCAGTAGTATCCAACCGCGGTCGGTCGATGAGCAGTTCTTC	CASSIQPRSVDEQFF
.	TRBJ1-5	.	TRBV19	TGTGCCAGTAGTATAGGCTTAAATCCCGGGGGTGCTAATCAGCCCCAGCATTTT	CASSIGLNPGGANQPQHF
.	TRBJ2-7	.	TRBV19	TGTGCCAGTAGTATAGATCTGCGGCGCAGCTCCTACGAGCAGTACTTC	CASSIDLRRSSYEQYF
.	TRBJ1-5	.	TRBV5-1	TGCGCCAGCAGCTTAACGGCGGGACCTAGCAATCAGCCCCAGCATTTT	CASSLTAGPSNQPQHF
.	TRBJ1-2	.	TRBV19	TGTGCCAGTAGTCCCCGGGTAGGTGGCTACACCTTC	CASSPRVGGYTF
TRBD1	TRBJ1-5	.	TRBV6-5	TGTGCCACCGTTGACAGGGTTAGCAATCAGCCCCAGCATTTT	CATVDRVSNQPQHF
TRBD1	TRBJ2-4	.	TRBV6-6	TGTGCCAGCCGATCGACAGGGGTAGAAAGCAAAAACATTCAGTACTTC	CASRSTGVESKNIQYF
TRBD2	TRBJ2-1	once	TRBV5-6	TGTGCCAGCAGCTATCTAGCGGGAGTCATCAATGAGCAGTTCTTC	CASSYLAGVINEQFF
.	TRBJ2-5	.	TRBV30	TGTGCCTGGAGTGACCTACCTACAGGGTCGGAGACCCAGTACTTC	CAWSDLPTGSETQYF
TRBD1	TRBJ1-5	.	TRBV28	TGTGCCAGCAGATACCGGGACAGCCTATATAGCAATCAGCCCCAGCATTTT	CASRYRDSLYSNQPQHF
.	TRBJ1-2	.	TRBV28	TGTGCCAGCAGACGAACTTCCTATGGCTACACCTTC	CASRRTSYGYTF
TRBD2	TRBJ2-7	.	TRBV27	TGTGCCAGCCGCCCCTGGGGCGGGGGCTCCTACGAGCAGTACTTC	CASRPWGGGSYEQYF
.	TRBJ2-2	.	TRBV7-9	TGTGCCAGCAGCTTAAAAGGCAGGGAGGACGGGGAGCTGTTTTTT	CASSLKGREDGELFF
.	TRBJ2-7	.	TRBV29-1	TGCAGCACGGGGGGCGGGAGAGGTACGAATGAGCAGTACTTC	CSTGGGRGTNEQYF
.	TRBJ1-6	.	TRBV21-1	TGTGCCAGCAGGAGCAGGACAGGGGTCTATAATTCACCCCTCCACTTT	CASRSRTGVYNSPLHF
.	TRBJ2-2	.	TRBV5-1	TGCGCCAGCAGCTTGGGACTAGATCCGGGGGAGCTGTTTTTT	CASSLGLDPGELFF
TRBD2	TRBJ2-3	.	TRBV4-3	TGCGCCAGCAGCCGTCCCCCCTCGGGGGGGAGAGACACAGATACGCAGTATTTT	CASSRPPSGGRDTDTQYF
TRBD1	TRBJ2-5	.	TRBV7-9	TGTGCCAGCAGCTCTGGCCAGGGGGCTGGAAAGACCCAGTACTTC	CASSSGQGAGKTQYF
.	TRBJ1-2	.	TRBV5-1	TGCGCCAGCAGCTTGGACCAGGGAAGGGATGGCTACACCTTC	CASSLDQGRDGYTF
.	TRBJ2-1	.	TRBV5-1	TGCGCCAGCAGCTTGGGAGGGAGTTCCTACAATGAGCAGTTCTTC	CASSLGGSSYNEQFF
TRBD1	TRBJ1-1	.	TRBV7-3	TGTGCCAGCAGCTTAACGTCAGGGGGTCACGGGACTGAAGCTTTCTTT	CASSLTSGGHGTEAFF
.	TRBJ1-5	.	TRBV7-9	TGTGCCAGCAGCTTAAGGACACCTTATAGCAATCAGCCCCAGCATTTT	CASSLRTPYSNQPQHF
.	TRBJ2-2	.	TRBV19	TGTGCCAGTAGTTCCGGAGAAATCATCGCCGGGGAGCTGTTTTTT	CASSSGEIIAGELFF
TRBD2	TRBJ2-7	few	TRBV27	TGTGCCAGCAGTTTAGACTCGACTAGCGGAACCTACGAGCAGTACTTC	CASSLDSTSGTYEQYF
.	TRBJ1-5	.	TRBV19	TGTGCCAGTAGTATCATACGGGGTGCCGATCAGCCCCAGCATTTT	CASSIIRGADQPQHF
.	TRBJ2-7	few	TRBV28	TGTGCCAGCAGTTCGAGGAGGTACGAGCAGTACTTC	CASSSRRYEQYF
TRBD2	TRBJ2-7	.	TRBV27	TGTGCCAGCAGTCCCACTAGCGGGCCCTCCTACGAGCAGTACTTC	CASSPTSGPSYEQYF
TRBD1	TRBJ1-5	.	TRBV18	TGTGCCAGCTCACCAACAGGGGGGAATAGCAATCAGCCCCAGCATTTT	CASSPTGGNSNQPQHF
.	TRBJ2-7	.	TRBV6-5	TGTGCCAGCAGTTACGGGCAGGGACTCGAGCAGTACTTC	CASSYGQGLEQYF
.	TRBJ2-7	.	TRBV28	TGTGCCAGCAGTTTGGGAGCAGTCTACGAGCAGTACTTC	CASSLGAVYEQYF
TRBD1	TRBJ1-1	.	TRBV11-2	TGTGCCAGCAGCCTGGACAGGGTAGGCACTGAAGCTTTCTTT	CASSLDRVGTEAFF
.	TRBJ2-5	.	TRBV5-8	TGTGCCAGCAGCTTGTACGGGCAAGAGACCCAGTACTTC	CASSLYGQETQYF
.	TRBJ2-7	.	TRBV7-6	TGTGCCAGCAGCTCGACAGGCTACGAGCAGTACTTC	CASSSTGYEQYF
TRBD1	TRBJ1-1	few	TRBV27	TGTGCCAGCAGTTTCAGCAGGGGGCTGGGCACTGAAGCTTTCTTT	CASSFSRGLGTEAFF
.	TRBJ2-7	few	TRBV5-4	TGTGCCAGCAGCTTGCGTGGCGGGATGAGCTCCTACGAGCAGTACTTC	CASSLRGGMSSYEQYF
TRBD2	TRBJ2-1	.	TRBV2	TGTGCCAGCAGCGTAGCGGGAGGGCTTAGGAATGAGCAGTTCTTC	CASSVAGGLRNEQFF
.	TRBJ1-1	once	TRBV19	TGTGCCAGTAGTATAGGCGGACAGAACACTGAAGCTTTCTTT	CASSIGGQNTEAFF
.	TRBJ1-5	.	TRBV5-4	TGTGCCAGCAGCCTAAACGGAGGGTCGGAGCCCCAGCATTTT	CASSLNGGSEPQHF
.	TRBJ2-1	.	TRBV11-1	TGTGCCAGCAGCTTAGCCGGCCGCGGGGCCCTCAATGAGCAGTTCTTC	CASSLAGRGALNEQFF
.	TRBJ1-5	.	TRBV11-1	TGTGCCAGCAGCTTCGCCAGGTGGGGCAATCAGCCCCAGCATTTT	CASSFARWGNQPQHF
TRBD2	TRBJ2-1	.	TRBV5-6	TGTGCCAGCAGCCCGACTAGCGGGAGCTCCTACAATGAGCAGTTCTTC	CASSPTSGSSYNEQFF
.	TRBJ2-5	.	TRBV28	TGTGCCAGCAGACCTTTACAGGGGAGGCGAGAGACCCAGTACTTC	CASRPLQGRRETQYF
.	TRBJ2-3	.	TRBV27	TGTGCCAGCAGTTACGTTAATCGAGGCACAGATACGCAGTATTTT	CASSYVNRGTDTQYF
TRBD1	TRBJ1-2	.	TRBV7-9	TGTGCCAGCAGCCAACAAGCAGGGACAGCTAACTATGGCTACACCTTC	CASSQQAGTANYGYTF
.	TRBJ2-7	.	TRBV7-9	TGTGCCAGCAGCCTCACGGGCTACGAGCAGTACTTC	CASSLTGYEQYF
TRBD2	TRBJ2-3	.	TRBV4-1	TGCGCCAGCAGCCAAGATTGGGGGGGGAGCACAGATACGCAGTATTTT	CASSQDWGGSTDTQYF